Listed here are 9 T cell receptor beta chains from one sample, sequenced in a study of beta chain features in type 1 diabetes. Study-level findings and limits: Moderate yet significant TCRB CDR3 shortening was seen in Type 1 diabetes patients in all four CD4+ subsets.

Expressed TCRB transcripts were sequenced, since all the RNA that had been isolated was reverse transcribed. Clones were read by immunoSEQ multiplex PCR, and TCRdb kept only the in-frame ones, dropping some. The sample carries 300,000 or so clones, roughly 14% recorded once. Antigens for these TCRs are unknown. The specimen sequenced was naive CD4+ T cells from blood. These receptors were collected from a woman aged 18-30 years with type 1 diabetes.

This clone was recorded a few times. V usage is TRBV28 and J usage is TRBJ2-1; TRBD2 matches at 7 bases. The CDR3 totals 17 residues. The trim removed 2 bases at V and 6 bases at J, leaving 13 bases unmatched. Germline-derived CDR1 and CDR2 are MDHEN and SYDVKM. DNA of the CDR3: TGTGCCAGCAGTTTACGGGACTACTCCTTGCCGGGCAATGAGCAGTTCTTC. Protein product: CASSLRDYSLPGNEQFF.

V is TRBV20-1 and J is TRBJ1-2; no reliable D call. Trimming pared 7 bases from V and 6 bases from J, leaving 12 bases between. The CDR3 runs to 11 residues. In germline, CDR1 is DFQATT, CDR2 SNEGSKA (reference sequence). The CDR3 spells CSVIRGHGYTF. The CDR3 region has the DNA TGCAGTGTAATACGGGGTCATGGCTACACCTTC.

The chain employs TRBV5-1 and TRBJ2-3; 11 bases line up with TRBD2. The CDR3 has 19 residues. CDR1 is SGHRS and CDR2 is YFSETQ in the germline V gene. V lost 1 base to trimming and J lost 1 base; unmatched junction nucleotides: 11. The CDR3 nucleotides read TGCGCCAGCAGCTTGCCGTTAGCGGGAGGGCCGGTACGCACAGATACGCAGTATTTT. Translated, it gives CASSLPLAGGPVRTDTQYF.

This clone was counted a few times. Other nucleotide sequences in the sample specify the same CDR3. The chain joins TRBV18 to TRBJ2-5; tentatively, D is TRBD2 (5 bases). Trimming removed 3 bases from V and 3 bases from J, with 5 bases in between. Per the germline V gene, CDR1 is KGHSH and CDR2 is LQKENI. The CDR3 totals 12 residues. CDR3 protein: CASSPGEETQYF. In DNA form, the CDR3 reads TGTGCCAGCTCACCCGGGGAAGAGACCCAGTACTTC.

This clone was detected a few times. The V gene is TRBV2, the J gene TRBJ2-1, with D maybe TRBD2 (6 bases). V was clipped by 0 bases and J by 7 bases, with 25 bases between them. CDR3 length: 19 residues. Germline CDR1 reads SNHLY; CDR2 reads FYNNEI. CDR3 DNA: TGTGCCAGCAGTGAAGCGCTTTTATCCGCAGCTAGCGAGAGAAATGAGCAGTTCTTC. The encoded protein is CASSEALLSAASERNEQFF.

This chain links TRBV28 with TRBJ1-2, with D possibly matching TRBD1 (6 bases). The germline CDR1 and CDR2 sequences are MDHEN and SYDVKM. This CDR3 region has 16 residues. V lost 6 bases to trimming and J lost 1 base, with 18 bases between them. The CDR3 sequence: CASSQDTGRHNYGYTF. In nucleotides, the CDR3 is TGTGCCAGCAGCCAAGACACAGGGAGACATAACTATGGCTACACCTTC.

The chain employs TRBV7-8 and TRBJ2-2; D might be TRBD2 (7 bases). The CDR3 covers 18 residues. V was trimmed by 6 bases and J by 0 bases, leaving 20 bases between them. Germline V lookup: CDR1 SGHVS, CDR2 FQNEAQ. Written as DNA, the CDR3 is TGTGCCAGCAGTTCCACCCGCGGGGGCCTAACGAACACCGGGGAGCTGTTTTTT. It codes for CASSSTRGGLTNTGELFF.

The V call is TRBV5-1, the J call TRBJ2-3, with D tentatively TRBD1 (6 bases). Germline assignment: CDR1 SGHRS and CDR2 YFSETQ. The germline V and J ends were trimmed by 1 base and 3 bases, with 12 bases remaining between them. The CDR3 is made up of 15 amino acids. The CDR3 nucleotides read TGCGCCAGCAGCTTGTTAAACAGGGAGACAGATACGCAGTATTTT. Translation: CASSLLNRETDTQYF. Full variable domain (outside the CDR3, taken from reference TRBV5-1 and TRBJ2-3): KAGVTQTPRYLIKTRGQQVTLSCSPISGHRSVSWYQQTPGQGLQFLFEYFSETQRNKGNFPGRFSGRQFSNSRSEMNVSTLELGDSALYLCASSLLNRETDTQYFGPGTRLTVL.

This sequence joins TRBV7-9 and TRBJ2-7, with 7 positions matching TRBD1. The junction had 14 bases not matched to a gene; V was cut back by 4 bases and J by 2 bases. Germline V gives CDR1 SEHNR, CDR2 FQNEAQ (reference sequence). CDR3 size: 17 residues. The CDR3 sequence: CASSSSHRAGTAYEQYF. DNA of the CDR3: TGTGCCAGCAGCTCCTCCCACAGGGCCGGGACAGCCTACGAGCAGTACTTC. The variable domain in full, with the rest retrieved from reference TRBV7-9 and TRBJ2-7, is DTGVSQNPRHKITKRGQNVTFRCDPISEHNRLYWYRQTLGQGPEFLTYFQNEAQLEKSRLLSDRFSAERPKGSFSTLEIQRTEQGDSAMYLCASSSSHRAGTAYEQYFGPGTRLTVT.